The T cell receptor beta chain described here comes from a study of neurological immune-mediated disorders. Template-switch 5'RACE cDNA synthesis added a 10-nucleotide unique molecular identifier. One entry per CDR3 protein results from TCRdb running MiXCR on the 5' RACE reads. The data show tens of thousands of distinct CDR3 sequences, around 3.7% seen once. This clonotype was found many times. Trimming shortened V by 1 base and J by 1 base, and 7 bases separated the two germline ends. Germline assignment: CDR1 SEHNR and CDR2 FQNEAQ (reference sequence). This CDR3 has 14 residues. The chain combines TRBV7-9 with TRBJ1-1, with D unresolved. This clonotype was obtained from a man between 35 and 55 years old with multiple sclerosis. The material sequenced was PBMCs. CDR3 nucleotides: TGTGCCAGCAGCTTAGAACAGCAGAACACTGAAGCTTTCTTT. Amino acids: CASSLEQQNTEAFF. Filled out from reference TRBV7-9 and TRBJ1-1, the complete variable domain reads DTGVSQNPRHKITKRGQNVTFRCDPISEHNRLYWYRQTLGQGPEFLTYFQNEAQLEKSRLLSDRFSAERPKGSFSTLEIQRTEQGDSAMYLCASSLEQQNTEAFFGQGTRLTVV.